This T cell receptor beta chain stems from a study of T cells after yellow fever vaccination. The ends were cut back, 0 bases at V and 2 bases at J, with 31 bases in the middle. This CDR3 contains 22 residues. Germline CDR1 is SGDLS and CDR2 is YYNGEE. TCRdb fed the 5' RACE reads into MiXCR, producing one record per CDR3 protein. The sample has tens of thousands of distinct CDR3 sequences, under 5.5% seen once. The receptor comes from a man aged 25 to 40 who received the YFV17D yellow fever vaccine. This chain uses TRBV9 with TRBJ2-3, with unresolved D. Source: PBMCs, either bulk or a sorted T-cell subset (CD4+, CD8+, memory, or dextramer-sorted; not recorded which), taken 15 days after the yellow fever booster vaccination. The CDR3 reads CASSVGPVPLYAQNTDTDTQYF. The CDR3 bases are TGTGCCAGCAGCGTAGGCCCTGTGCCTCTTTATGCACAGAATACTGACACAGATACGCAGTATTTT.